Following are 13 T cell receptor beta chains from one sample sequenced in a study of early T cells in non-severe SARS-CoV-2 infection (dated by TCRdb to the early 2020s). Receptor libraries were prepared by 5' RACE. Sequencer: NextSeq 500. TCRdb ran its own pipeline on the public reads, namely fastp trimming at Q25 and MiXCR clone calling, and kept in-frame beta chains. Rows are combined by CDR3 protein, so each entry shows the most common genes and DNA. For this sample there are approximately 120,000 distinct CDR3 sequences; under 15% appear just once. In total, the top ten clones hold 21% of the sample. Sequencing was performed on whole blood. The receptors stem from an adult who was a healthcare worker with PCR-confirmed SARS-CoV-2 infection or an uninfected control (not recorded which).

A few counts support this clonotype. V usage is TRBV20-1 and J usage is TRBJ2-7; TRBD2 is a possible D gene (7 bases). Germline V gene data show CDR1 as DFQATT and CDR2 as SNEGSKA (reference sequence). CDR3 size: 14 residues. V lost 3 bases and J 1 base, leaving 13 bases between the germline ends. For the CDR3, the DNA is TGCAGTGCTAGGGTAGGGGGAGGGTCCTACGAGCAGTACTTC. Translating gives CSARVGGGSYEQYF.

This clonotype was seen a few times. The chain employs TRBV5-1 and TRBJ1-1; D ambiguous. Germline V gene lookup returns CDR1 SGHRS and CDR2 YFSETQ. The CDR3 loop spans 13 amino acids. The V end was cut by 1 base, the J end by 6 bases, with 10 bases between. CDR3 bases: TGCGCCAGCAGCTTGACTGTAGTATCTGAAGCTTTCTTT. It translates to CASSLTVVSEAFF. Full variable domain (outside the CDR3, taken from reference TRBV5-1 and TRBJ1-1): KAGVTQTPRYLIKTRGQQVTLSCSPISGHRSVSWYQQTPGQGLQFLFEYFSETQRNKGNFPGRFSGRQFSNSRSEMNVSTLELGDSALYLCASSLTVVSEAFFGQGTRLTVV.

This clonotype showed up many times. The chain links TRBV10-2 to TRBJ2-7; possibly TRBD2 for D (6 bases). CDR3 length equals 14 residues. V was trimmed by 6 bases and J by 5 bases, leaving 17 bases between them. Germline CDR1 WSHSY, CDR2 SAAADI. The CDR3 loop reads CASSPSGRGNEQYF. The CDR3 DNA sequence: TGCGCCAGCAGCCCCTCCGGGCGGGGTAACGAGCAGTACTTC.

This clonotype was found a few times. J is TRBJ2-3 and V is TRBV3-1; D possibly corresponds to TRBD2 (5 bases). This CDR3 region has 17 residues. CDR1 is LGHDT, CDR2 YNNKEL, per germline (reference sequence). With 2 bases removed from V and 1 base from J, the gap between germline ends came to 16 bases. CDR3 nucleotide sequence: TGTGCCAGCAGCCAACACGGGATCGGTACGGGCACAGATACGCAGTATTTT. Protein: CASSQHGIGTGTDTQYF.

This clonotype was counted between two and nine times. V usage is TRBV20-1 and J usage is TRBJ1-4; maybe TRBD1 (5 bases). Looked up from germline, CDR1 is DFQATT and CDR2 is SNEGSKA (reference sequence). Trimming shortened V by 6 bases and J by 8 bases, and 10 bases separated the two germline ends. The CDR3 has 11 amino acids. In nucleotides, the CDR3 is TGCAGTGCCATAGAGGGGGAAAAACTGTTTTTT. It specifies CSAIEGEKLFF.

This clonotype has only a few counts. This sequence joins TRBV10-3 and TRBJ2-2, with 8 bases fitting TRBD2. In germline, CDR1 is ENHRY, CDR2 SYGVKD. V lost 3 bases to trimming and J lost 6 bases; unmatched junction nucleotides: 6. The CDR3 is 15 residues long. The CDR3 coding sequence is TGTGCCATCAGTGACAACGGCGGGGGGCCCGGGGAGCTGTTTTTT. Translation: CAISDNGGGPGELFF.

This clonotype has just a few counts. CDR3 DNA sequence: TGCGCCAGCAGCACACGGACAGGGAAGAATAATGAGCAGTTCTTC. Residues: CASSTRTGKNNEQFF. This chain uses TRBV4-1 with TRBJ2-1; 8 positions agree with TRBD1. The CDR3 sequence is 15 residues long. CDR1 and CDR2 (germline): MGHRA, YSYEKL. With 5 bases clipped from V and 7 bases from J, the junction kept 10 bases outside the gene matches.

The chain joins TRBV7-3 to TRBJ2-1, with D tentatively TRBD2 (5 bases). Trimming removed 4 bases from V and 5 bases from J, with 9 bases in between. This CDR3 contains 13 residues. Germline V CDR1 and CDR2: SGHTA, FQGTGA. CDR3 DNA sequence: TGTGCCAGCAGCTCGAGGGAGAACAATGAGCAGTTCTTC. Protein: CASSSRENNEQFF.

V and J are TRBV18 and TRBJ1-5; D unclear. The ends were cut back, 6 bases at V and 0 bases at J, with 12 bases in the middle. The CDR3 totals 15 residues. Germline CDR1 and CDR2: KGHSH and LQKENI. The CDR3: CASSPGVTSNQPQHF. The CDR3 bases are TGTGCCAGCTCGCCCGGGGTCACTAGCAATCAGCCCCAGCATTTT. Using reference TRBV18 and TRBJ1-5 for the parts outside the CDR3, the full variable domain is NAGVMQNPRHLVRRRGQEARLRCSPMKGHSHVYWYRQLPEEGLKFMVYLQKENIIDESGMPKERFSAEFPKEGPSILRIQQVVRGDSAAYFCASSPGVTSNQPQHFGDGTRLSIL.

This clonotype was recorded a few times. The CDR3 region has the DNA TGCAGTGCTCCCGTGCTTGGGGGGCAGTTCTTC. Protein product: CSAPVLGGQFF. The chain is built from TRBV20-1 and TRBJ2-1; D might be TRBD1 or TRBD2, each matching 5 bases. Germline V gives CDR1 DFQATT, CDR2 SNEGSKA (reference sequence). The CDR3 length is 11 residues. With 5 bases removed from V and 12 bases from J, the gap between germline ends came to 14 bases.

This clonotype was seen at least ten times. The chain links TRBV29-1 to TRBJ2-6; D gene uncertain. Trimming stripped 5 bases from V and 0 bases from J, with 5 bases between. There are 13 residues in the CDR3. Germline CDR1 SQVTM, CDR2 ANQGSEA. The CDR3 DNA sequence: TGCAGCGTTTCCGTCTCTGGGGCCAACGTCCTGACTTTC. Residues: CSVSVSGANVLTF.

This clonotype was detected once. CDR3: CASSLASGSNTEAFF. The CDR3 DNA follows: TGTGCCAGCAGCTTAGCGAGCGGCAGTAACACTGAAGCTTTCTTT. The chain recombines TRBV7-9 with TRBJ1-1; D not certain. V gave up 0 bases and J gave up 2 bases, with 10 bases separating them. CDR3 length: 15 residues. From germline, CDR1 is SEHNR and CDR2 FQNEAQ (reference sequence).

This clonotype appeared many times. The chain links TRBV12-3 or TRBV12-4 to TRBJ2-5; perhaps TRBD2 as D (6 bases). Trimming took off 5 bases at V and 5 bases at J, with 9 bases between the two ends. The CDR3 loop spans 12 amino acids. The CDR3 reads CASSLRGETQYF. The CDR3 DNA is TGTGCCAGCAGTCTCCGGGGGGAGACCCAGTACTTC.